This T cell receptor beta chain was identified in a study of human T cells and chemical hapten exposure. Study summary: Diphenylcyclopropenone, dosed weekly to the scalp, was given to patients throughout the roughly 25-week study. From small differences in pooled library volume came most of the variation in per-sample TCR yields.

Time point reported: patch test 1, 2 weeks after DPC sensitization. Stated treatment: therapeutic diphenylcyclopropenone sensitization with weekly scalp DPC. Germline V lookup: CDR1 DFQATT, CDR2 SNEGSKA (reference sequence). V was clipped by 5 bases and J by 1 base, with 22 bases between them. CDR3 length: 17 amino acids. A single record per CDR3 protein comes from TCRdb applying MiXCR to the RACE reads. The sample shows some 340,000 distinct CDR3 sequences, under 9% of them seen only once. At least ten counts were recorded for this clonotype. The sequence was collected from a woman aged 18-29 years with alopecia areata. Some clones in this sample may be carry-over from other donors' samples. The V call is TRBV20-1, the J call TRBJ2-3; tentatively, D is TRBD2 (7 bases). Sample: whole blood, taken in connection with sensitization to the hapten diphenylcyclopropenone (DPC). DNA for the CDR3: TGCAGTGCTTCCTCTTCAGGGACGGGGGGCCGCACAGATACGCAGTATTTT. Translation: CSASSSGTGGRTDTQYF.